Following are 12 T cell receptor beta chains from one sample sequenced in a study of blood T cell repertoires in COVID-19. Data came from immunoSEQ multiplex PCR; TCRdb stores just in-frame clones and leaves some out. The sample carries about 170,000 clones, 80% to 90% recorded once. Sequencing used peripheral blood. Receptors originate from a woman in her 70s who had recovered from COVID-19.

CDR3: CASRLQGTLRNQPQHF. The CDR3 DNA sequence: TGTGCCAGCAGACTACAGGGGACCCTACGGAATCAGCCCCAGCATTTT. The chain joins TRBV3-1 (or the pseudogene TRBV3-2) to TRBJ1-5, with TRBD1 matching 7 bases. The CDR3 is 16 residues long. Germline trimming cut 6 bases from V and 4 bases from J; bases unmatched to any gene: 12. Germline V gene sequence: CDR1 LGHDT, CDR2 YNNKEL (reference sequence).

The CDR3 nucleotides are TGTGCCATCAGTGAGAGGGCTAGCGTAAACAATGAGCAGTTCTTC. The encoded protein is CAISERASVNNEQFF. V usage is TRBV10-3 and J usage is TRBJ2-1; possible D gene TRBD2, 6 bases. Germline V gene sequence: CDR1 ENHRY, CDR2 SYGVKD. Trimming removed 2 bases from V and 5 bases from J, with 13 bases in between. The length of the CDR3 is 15 residues.

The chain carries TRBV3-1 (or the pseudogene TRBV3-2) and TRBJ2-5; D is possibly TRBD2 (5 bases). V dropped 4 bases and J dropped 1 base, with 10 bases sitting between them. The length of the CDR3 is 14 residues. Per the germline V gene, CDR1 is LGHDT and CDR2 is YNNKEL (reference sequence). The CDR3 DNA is TGTGCCAGCAGCCCCCAAAGCGGCCAAGAGACCCAGTACTTC. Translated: CASSPQSGQETQYF.

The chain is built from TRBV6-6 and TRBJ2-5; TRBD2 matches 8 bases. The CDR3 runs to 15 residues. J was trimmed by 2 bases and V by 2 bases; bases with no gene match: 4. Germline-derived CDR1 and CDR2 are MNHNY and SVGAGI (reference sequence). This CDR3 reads CASSYTRGGQETQYF. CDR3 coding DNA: TGTGCCAGCAGTTACACCCGGGGGGGACAAGAGACCCAGTACTTC.

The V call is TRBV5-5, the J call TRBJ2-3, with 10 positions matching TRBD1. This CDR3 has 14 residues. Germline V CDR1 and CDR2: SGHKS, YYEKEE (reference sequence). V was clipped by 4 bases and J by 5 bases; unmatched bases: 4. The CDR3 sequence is CASSPGQGRDTQYF. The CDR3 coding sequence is TGTGCCAGCAGCCCGGGACAGGGGAGAGATACGCAGTATTTT.

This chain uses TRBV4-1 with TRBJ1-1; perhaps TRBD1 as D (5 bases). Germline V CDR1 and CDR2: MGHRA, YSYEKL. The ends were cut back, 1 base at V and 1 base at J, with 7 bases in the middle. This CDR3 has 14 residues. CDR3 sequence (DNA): TGCGCCAGCAGCCAAGGGGGGGAGAACACTGAAGCTTTCTTT. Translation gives CASSQGGENTEAFF.

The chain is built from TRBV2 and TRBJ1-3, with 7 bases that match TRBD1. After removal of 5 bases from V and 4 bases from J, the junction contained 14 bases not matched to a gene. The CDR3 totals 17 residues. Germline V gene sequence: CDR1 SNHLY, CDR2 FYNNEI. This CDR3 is CASSLTDRAHGGNTIYF. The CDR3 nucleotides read TGTGCCAGCAGTCTCACAGACAGGGCCCATGGGGGAAACACCATATATTTT.

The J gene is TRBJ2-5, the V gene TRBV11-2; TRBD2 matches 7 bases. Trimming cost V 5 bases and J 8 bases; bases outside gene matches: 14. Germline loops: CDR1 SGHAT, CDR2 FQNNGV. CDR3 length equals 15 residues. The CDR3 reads CASSPRLAAEKTQYF. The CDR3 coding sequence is TGTGCCAGCAGCCCTAGACTAGCCGCCGAGAAAACCCAGTACTTC.

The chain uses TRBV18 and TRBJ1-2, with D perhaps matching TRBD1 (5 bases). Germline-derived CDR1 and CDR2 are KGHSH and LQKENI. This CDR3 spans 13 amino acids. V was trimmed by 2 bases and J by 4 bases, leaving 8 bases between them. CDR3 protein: CASSPMGGYGYTF. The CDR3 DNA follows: TGTGCCAGCTCACCAATGGGGGGCTATGGCTACACCTTC.

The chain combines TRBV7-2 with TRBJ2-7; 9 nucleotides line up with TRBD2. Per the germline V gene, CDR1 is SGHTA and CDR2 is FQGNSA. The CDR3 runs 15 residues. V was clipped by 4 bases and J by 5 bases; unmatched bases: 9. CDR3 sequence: CASSSTGTSFHEQYF. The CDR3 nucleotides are TGTGCCAGCAGCTCCACCGGGACTAGCTTCCACGAGCAGTACTTC.

The CDR3 protein is CASSIPGQPTAQYF. DNA for the CDR3: TGTGCCAGTAGTATCCCCGGACAGCCCACAGCGCAGTATTTT. The rearrangement uses TRBV19 and TRBJ2-3, with TRBD1 as a possible D gene (6 bases). The CDR3 runs 14 residues. V lost 3 bases and J 10 bases, leaving 17 bases between the germline ends. Germline V lookup: CDR1 LNHDA, CDR2 SQIVND (reference sequence).

The CDR3 DNA sequence: TGTGCCAGCAGCTCCCCCGGGACTTTCCTGGAACCTTACTACACCTTC. Residues: CASSSPGTFLEPYYTF. V is TRBV7-9 and J is TRBJ1-2; D may be TRBD1 (5 bases). This CDR3 region has 16 residues. V was clipped by 4 bases and J by 10 bases, with 25 bases between them. Germline CDR1 is SEHNR and CDR2 is FQNEAQ (reference sequence).